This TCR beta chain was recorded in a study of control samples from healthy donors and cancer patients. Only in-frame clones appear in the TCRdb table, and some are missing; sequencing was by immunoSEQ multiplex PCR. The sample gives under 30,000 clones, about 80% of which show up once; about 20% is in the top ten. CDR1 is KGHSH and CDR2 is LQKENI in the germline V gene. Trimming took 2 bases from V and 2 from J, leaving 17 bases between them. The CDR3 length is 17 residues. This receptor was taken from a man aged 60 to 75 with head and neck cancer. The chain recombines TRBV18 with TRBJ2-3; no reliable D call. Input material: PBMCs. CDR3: CASSPYEPGTTTDTQYF. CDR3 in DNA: TGTGCCAGCTCACCATATGAACCGGGCACGACCACAGATACGCAGTATTTT.